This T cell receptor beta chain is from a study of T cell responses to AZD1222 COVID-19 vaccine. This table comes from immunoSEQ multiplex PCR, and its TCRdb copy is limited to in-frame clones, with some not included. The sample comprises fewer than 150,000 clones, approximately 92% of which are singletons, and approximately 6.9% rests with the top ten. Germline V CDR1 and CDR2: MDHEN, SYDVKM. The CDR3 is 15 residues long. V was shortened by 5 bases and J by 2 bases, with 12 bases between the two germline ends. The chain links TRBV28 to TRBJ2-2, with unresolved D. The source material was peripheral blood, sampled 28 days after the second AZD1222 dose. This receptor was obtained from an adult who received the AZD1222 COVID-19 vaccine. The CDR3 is CASSTGQLNTGELFF. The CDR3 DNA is TGTGCCAGCAGTACTGGCCAGCTCAACACCGGGGAGCTGTTTTTT.